This TCR beta chain is drawn from a study of cytomegalovirus exposure and HLA in healthy donors (dated by TCRdb to about 2017). A note on the overall study: A later analysis indicated that the 130 or so validation repertoires were generated on the platform also employed for the approximately 700 repertoires of the first cohort. The aim of the study was to test whether cataloging public T cell receptors could identify signatures of past pathogen exposure. In addition to the first cohort of roughly 700 subjects, a separate validation cohort of 130 or so different subjects was used. High-throughput TCR immunosequencing, statistical association of individual TCRs with disease status, and machine learning were combined to predict cytomegalovirus infection status.

The CDR3 goes from the cysteine to the phenylalanine over 15 residues. Only the CDR3 DNA is retained, 45 bases long and in frame from the first base. Relative to germline, V is 4 bases shorter and J is 4 bases shorter, with 17 bases between their ends. From the germline V gene (reference sequence), CDR1 is SGHNT and CDR2 is YYREEE. Results the study describes overall, beyond this receptor: In vitro tests confirmed that a few of the cytomegalovirus-associated TCR beta chains recognize cytomegalovirus antigens. A later analysis lacked HLA typing for the validation cohort, so it scored co-occurrence in that cohort across all 120 repertoires. A total of 164 TCR beta chains were listed by the study as associated with cytomegalovirus. Subsequent analysis determined that TCRs grouped into clusters in the first cohort also showed a tendency toward co-occurrence across the 130 or so validation repertoires, and 85% to 95% of cluster scores exceeded 0. The classifier was reported to diagnose cytomegalovirus status with high specificity and sensitivity in both the original and validation cohorts. Most TCR sequences were seen in very few donors, while some public TCRs were found in many individuals. It was suggested by the authors that the approach could potentially be generalized to other disease states and immunological phenotypes.

The library came from the immunoSEQ multiplex PCR assay. For the original study's pipeline: To diagnose cytomegalovirus status from the catalog of TCR beta chain sequences, a statistical classification framework was built. TCRdb took this table from immuneACCESS and kept in-frame rearrangements with V and J called. Such tables lack part of the clones; where checked against another copy, unresolved V genes explain under half of the gap, and the rest is unexplained. For V, J and clone size, that table is used; D and trimming come from the DNA. This sample is represented by 200,000 to 300,000 clones; around 90% of them were singletons. The ten largest clones capture 2.5% to 3.5% of the sample. On this clone: What this receptor recognizes is not known. The input lacks base qualities; no much larger clone sits a single base away.

Separate from the approximately 670-subject first cohort, the validation cohort of some 130 subjects was the group to which the donors belonged. Here the chain combines TRBV5-4 and TRBJ1-2, with the identity of the D gene unclear. This clonotype was obtained from a woman younger than 45 in good health and CMV-seronegative. Sequencing was performed on PBMCs. The CDR3 in this case is CASSPTGGVPYGYTF. The nucleotides read TGTGCCAGCAGCCCAACGGGTGGCGTCCCCTATGGCTACACCTTC. The full variable domain, with segments outside the CDR3 supplied by the reference TRBV5-4 and TRBJ1-2 proteins, appears as ETGVTQSPTHLIKTRGQQVTLRCSSQSGHNTVSWYQQALGQGPQFIFQYYREEENGRGNFPPRFSGLQFPNYSSELNVNALELDDSALYLCASSPTGGVPYGYTFGSGTRLTVV.